The 7 T cell receptor beta chains below all came from one sample that was sequenced in a study of Ad26.COV2.S vaccination and SARS-CoV-2 variants. Treatment denoted: 15 to 20 received Ad26.COV2.S at low or high dose, single or two shots; about 5 received placebo; per-sample allocation not given. Day 63 following the first vaccine or placebo injection was when the samples were taken. Produced via immunoSEQ multiplex PCR; TCRdb's table is partial and in-frame only. The table lists a few hundred thousand clones, roughly four fifths of them singletons. Sequenced material: peripheral blood, taken in a trial of Ad26.COV2.S vaccine versus placebo. These receptor sequences come from a person between 18 and 65 years old who received the Ad26.COV2.S COVID-19 vaccine or a placebo.

The sample holds one count of this clone. The sample contains more than one DNA sequence encoding this CDR3. The chain couples TRBV9 to TRBJ2-3; D possibly matches TRBD1 or TRBD2 (5 bases each). The ends were cut back, 0 bases at V and 0 bases at J, with 5 bases in the middle. There are 14 residues in the CDR3. Germline loops: CDR1 SGDLS, CDR2 YYNGEE. CDR3 in DNA: TGTGCCAGCAGCGTAGGGGACAGCACAGATACGCAGTATTTT. Its translation is CASSVGDSTDTQYF.

This chain connects TRBV2 to TRBJ2-2; 7 bases are a match to TRBD1. Germline trimming cut 2 bases from V and 1 base from J; bases unmatched to any gene: 1. Germline V gene sequence: CDR1 SNHLY, CDR2 FYNNEI. This CDR3 contains 15 residues. The CDR3 here is CASSERGQNTGELFF. CDR3 coding DNA: TGTGCCAGCAGTGAAAGGGGGCAGAACACCGGGGAGCTGTTTTTT.

The V call is TRBV11-2, the J call TRBJ2-7; D call uncertain. The germline CDR1 and CDR2 sequences are SGHAT and FQNNGV. Deletions cut 1 base from V and 6 bases from J, with 4 bases between. The CDR3 runs to 11 residues. CDR3 nucleotides: TGTGCCAGCAGCTTAGGGTTCGAGCAGTACTTC. It is translated as CASSLGFEQYF. Variable domain in full (rest from reference TRBV11-2 and TRBJ2-7): EAGVAQSPRYKIIEKRQSVAFWCNPISGHATLYWYQQILGQGPKLLIQFQNNGVVDDSQLPKDRFSAERLKGVDSTLKIQPAKLEDSAVYLCASSLGFEQYFGPGTRLTVT.

J is TRBJ2-7 and V is TRBV4-3; 7 bases are a match to TRBD1. Germline lookup yields CDR1 LGHNA and CDR2 YSLEER. V lost 4 bases and J lost 6; bases outside the gene matches: 9. The CDR3 runs to 14 residues. This chain's CDR3 is CASSPGHRGAEQYF. CDR3 DNA sequence: TGCGCCAGCAGCCCGGGACACAGGGGAGCCGAGCAGTACTTC.

The chain employs TRBV5-4 and TRBJ2-6; D is unresolved. This CDR3 region has 15 residues. The germline V gene has CDR1 SGHNT and CDR2 YYREEE (reference sequence). Trimming took off 4 bases at V and 0 bases at J, with 8 bases between the two ends. The CDR3 nucleotides read TGTGCCAGCAGCCCCAGGTTCTCTGGGGCCAACGTCCTGACTTTC. It yields the protein CASSPRFSGANVLTF.

This sequence joins TRBV6-2 or TRBV6-3 and TRBJ2-3, with 9 nucleotides matching TRBD2. V shed 5 bases and J 6 bases; nucleotides not matched to a gene: 9. The CDR3 runs 15 residues. Germline V gene lookup returns CDR1 MNHEY and CDR2 SVGEGT. In DNA, the CDR3 is TGTGCCAGCAGTCCAACTAGCGGGCTTAAGGATACGCAGTATTTT. This encodes CASSPTSGLKDTQYF.

The CDR3 bases are TGTGCCAGCAGCTTGCGACAGGGGGTTGGAACTAATGAAAAACTGTTTTTT. Translating it yields CASSLRQGVGTNEKLFF. The V and J genes are TRBV11-2 and TRBJ1-4; 9 nucleotides align to TRBD1. CDR3 length: 17 residues. Trimming at V came to 3 bases and at J to 1 base, leaving 6 bases not matched to a gene. Per germline, CDR1 SGHAT and CDR2 FQNNGV.